The 27 T cell receptor beta chains below come from one sample, sequenced in a study of T cell responses to AZD1222 COVID-19 vaccine. The data were produced by immunoSEQ multiplex PCR, yet TCRdb's version contains in-frame clones alone and is incomplete. This table holds more than 150,000 clones, under 95% found once. Specimen: peripheral blood, collected on day 0 of AZD1222 vaccination. The receptors stem from an adult in good health.

This clone was detected a few times. The V and J genes are TRBV3-1 (or the pseudogene TRBV3-2) and TRBJ1-1, with D possibly being TRBD1 (5 bases). Germline V CDR1 and CDR2: LGHDT, YNNKEL (reference sequence). The V gene lost 3 bases and the J gene lost 6 bases, with 14 bases spanning the gap. The CDR3 is 14 residues long. As DNA, the CDR3 is TGTGCCAGCAGCCAGTGGGGGGTGCGACCTGAAGCTTTCTTT. This sequence encodes CASSQWGVRPEAFF.

The table lists this clone with a few counts. The J gene is TRBJ2-3, the V gene TRBV24-1, with D perhaps TRBD1 or TRBD2 (5 bases each). V was pared by 2 bases and J by 0 bases, with 14 bases between. The CDR3 is 17 residues long. Germline CDR1 is KGHDR and CDR2 is SFDVKD. Written as DNA, the CDR3 is TGTGCCACCAGTGATTCCACTATGGGGGACAGCACAGATACGCAGTATTTT. This sequence encodes CATSDSTMGDSTDTQYF.

The V call is TRBV6-5, the J call TRBJ1-5, with TRBD1 as a possible D gene (6 bases). The CDR3 runs 15 residues. V was clipped by 0 bases and J by 0 bases, with 6 bases between them. Germline CDR1 and CDR2: MNHEY and SVGAGI. CDR3 sequence reads: CASSYSDSSNQPQHF. CDR3 bases: TGTGCCAGCAGTTACTCGGACAGTAGCAATCAGCCCCAGCATTTT.

The genes are TRBV3-1 (or the pseudogene TRBV3-2) and TRBJ2-5; D is possibly TRBD2 (6 bases). The CDR3 sequence is 16 residues long. Germline V gives CDR1 LGHDT, CDR2 YNNKEL (reference sequence). The V gene lost 2 bases and the J gene lost 5 bases, with 18 bases spanning the gap. The CDR3 DNA sequence: TGTGCCAGCAGCCAATACTGGGACTCTCGGGGTGAGACCCAGTACTTC. Residues: CASSQYWDSRGETQYF.

The V call is TRBV7-8, the J call TRBJ1-6, with TRBD1 as a possible D gene (6 bases). V lost 5 bases to trimming and J lost 13 bases, with 21 bases between them. CDR3 size: 15 residues. The germline CDR1 and CDR2 sequences are SGHVS and FQNEAQ. CDR3 protein: CASSQDYRESFPLHF. The DNA for the CDR3 is TGTGCCAGCAGCCAAGACTACAGGGAGAGTTTTCCCCTCCACTTT.

This sequence joins TRBV7-8 and TRBJ2-5; no clear D gene. Trimming took off 5 bases at V and 1 base at J, with 14 bases between the two ends. Per the germline V gene, CDR1 is SGHVS and CDR2 is FQNEAQ. CDR3 length: 15 residues. DNA for the CDR3: TGTGCCAGCAGCCCAGTGACGGGCAGCCAAGAGACCCAGTACTTC. This gives the protein CASSPVTGSQETQYF.

On this clone: The identical CDR3 is also encoded by other nucleotide sequences in the sample. The rearrangement joins TRBV5-1 to TRBJ2-5; tentatively, D is TRBD1 or TRBD2 (6 bases each). Germline lookup yields CDR1 SGHRS and CDR2 YFSETQ. Trimming pared 5 bases from V and 4 bases from J, leaving 12 bases between. The CDR3 sequence is 13 residues long. In DNA, the CDR3 is TGCGCCAGCAGTGTTGGAGGGGGAGAGACCCAGTACTTC. Translated: CASSVGGGETQYF.

This clone was recorded at least ten times. The gene calls are TRBV4-1 and TRBJ2-1; 14 bases line up with TRBD2. Trimming took 4 bases from V and 7 from J; bases not matched to a gene: 6. Germline lookup yields CDR1 MGHRA and CDR2 YSYEKL. The CDR3 runs 16 residues. The CDR3: CASSRGGLAGANEQFF. DNA for the CDR3: TGCGCCAGCAGCCGTGGGGGACTAGCGGGAGCAAATGAGCAGTTCTTC.

Ten or more counts support this clone. This CDR3 reads CATGQIDTEAFF. The CDR3 region has the DNA TGTGCCACCGGCCAAATAGACACTGAAGCTTTCTTT. The chain has TRBV15 and TRBJ1-1, with D unclear. V was trimmed by 8 bases and J by 3 bases, leaving 10 bases between them. CDR3 length: 12 amino acids. Germline CDR1 LNHNV, CDR2 YYDKDF (reference sequence). The full variable domain, rest sourced from reference TRBV15 and TRBJ1-1, is DAMVIQNPRYQVTQFGKPVTLSCSQTLNHNVMYWYQQKSSQAPKLLFHYYDKDFNNEADTPDNFQSRRPNTSFCFLDIRSPGLGDTAMYLCATGQIDTEAFFGQGTRLTVV.

V usage is TRBV15 and J usage is TRBJ2-5; D is undetermined. Trimming took off 1 base at V and 5 bases at J, with 14 bases between the two ends. The germline V gene has CDR1 LNHNV and CDR2 YYDKDF (reference sequence). The CDR3 runs to 15 residues. The CDR3 DNA is TGTGCCACCAGCAGAGGTGCCGGGTTGGGGGAGACCCAGTACTTC. Translation gives CATSRGAGLGETQYF.

The V and J genes are TRBV11-3 and TRBJ2-5; the match to TRBD2 covers 11 bases. CDR1 is SGHNT, CDR2 YENEEA, per germline. V trimming: 2 bases; J trimming: 4 bases; junction bases outside the gene matches: 3. This CDR3 has 15 residues. The CDR3 protein is CASSLSGTSGETQYF. CDR3 nucleotide sequence: TGTGCCAGCAGCTTATCCGGGACTAGCGGAGAGACCCAGTACTTC.

The chain combines TRBV29-1 with TRBJ1-2; no clear D. Germline assignment: CDR1 SQVTM and CDR2 ANQGSEA. V dropped 7 bases and J dropped 4 bases, with 22 bases sitting between them. This CDR3 comprises 15 residues. CDR3 sequence: CSGGPSRWAVYGYTF. The DNA of the CDR3 is TGCAGCGGCGGACCCTCTAGGTGGGCCGTCTATGGCTACACCTTC.

The chain recombines TRBV20-1 with TRBJ1-3; D is ambiguous. The V and J ends lost 3 bases and 0 bases respectively, with 9 bases between them. The CDR3 spans 14 residues. Germline V gives CDR1 DFQATT, CDR2 SNEGSKA (reference sequence). The CDR3 DNA sequence: TGCAGTGCTAGTGGCAGAATCTCTGGAAACACCATATATTTT. Translating gives CSASGRISGNTIYF.

The chain employs TRBV27 and TRBJ2-7, with 8 bases identical to TRBD1. V dropped 5 bases and J dropped 6; count of bases not matched to a gene: 9. CDR1 and CDR2 (germline): MNHEY, SMNVEV (reference sequence). The CDR3 is 14 amino acids. CDR3 nucleotides: TGTGCCAGCAGTCCTAGCCCGACAGGGGTCGAGCAGTACTTC. Translated, it gives CASSPSPTGVEQYF.

J is TRBJ1-1 and V is TRBV19, with D perhaps TRBD1 (5 bases). V was shortened by 7 bases and J by 2 bases, with 17 bases between the two germline ends. CDR3 length equals 15 residues. Germline CDR1 LNHDA, CDR2 SQIVND (reference sequence). CDR3: CASIPYGGSNTEAFF. Written as DNA, the CDR3 is TGTGCCAGTATTCCCTATGGGGGGTCAAACACTGAAGCTTTCTTT.

This chain connects TRBV7-8 to TRBJ2-3; TRBD1 aligns across 7 bases. Germline V gives CDR1 SGHVS, CDR2 FQNEAQ. V gave up 2 bases and J gave up 0 bases; unmatched junction bases: 17. The length of the CDR3 is 20 residues. Here the CDR3 DNA reads TGTGCCAGCAGCTTACCCGCAGGGGGTCCTGCTAGAGCTAGCACAGATACGCAGTATTTT. Translating gives CASSLPAGGPARASTDTQYF. The whole variable domain, filled in from reference TRBV7-8 and TRBJ2-3, reads GAGVSQSPRYKVAKRGQDVALRCDPISGHVSLFWYQQALGQGPEFLTYFQNEAQLDKSGLPSDRFFAERPEGSVSTLKIQRTQQEDSAVYLCASSLPAGGPARASTDTQYFGPGTRLTVL.

The gene calls are TRBV29-1 and TRBJ1-2; D call uncertain. V shed 0 bases and J shed 7 bases, with 18 bases lying between them. This CDR3 comprises 15 residues. Germline assignment: CDR1 SQVTM and CDR2 ANQGSEA. The CDR3 is CSVEDATKQRSGYTF. The CDR3 DNA reads TGCAGCGTTGAAGATGCGACCAAGCAGAGAAGTGGCTACACCTTC. Based on the CDR3 plus reference TRBV29-1 and TRBJ1-2, the full variable domain is SAVISQKPSRDICQRGTSLTIQCQVDSQVTMMFWYRQQPGQSLTLIATANQGSEATYESGFVIDKFPISRPNLTFSTLTVSNMSPEDSSIYLCSVEDATKQRSGYTFGSGTRLTVV.

V gene TRBV5-1 combines with J gene TRBJ2-7; 9 bases align to TRBD2. CDR3 length: 18 amino acids. The trim removed 0 bases at V and 0 bases at J, leaving 10 bases unmatched. Looked up from germline, CDR1 is SGHRS and CDR2 is YFSETQ. DNA for the CDR3: TGCGCCAGCAGCTTGGAACTAGCGGGCCGTCGACTCTCCTACGAGCAGTACTTC. Its protein is CASSLELAGRRLSYEQYF.

The V gene is TRBV28, the J gene TRBJ2-1; maybe TRBD2 (6 bases). The germline V and J ends were trimmed by 3 bases and 5 bases, with 11 bases remaining between them. In germline, CDR1 is MDHEN, CDR2 SYDVKM. There are 14 residues in the CDR3. DNA of the CDR3: TGTGCCAGCAGTTTTTGGCGGGAAAACAATGAGCAGTTCTTC. Translation: CASSFWRENNEQFF.

The chain combines TRBV27 with TRBJ2-7; TRBD2 aligns across 11 bases. The germline V gene encodes CDR1 MNHEY and CDR2 SMNVEV (reference sequence). This CDR3 has 19 residues. V was pared by 2 bases and J by 2 bases, with 14 bases of the junction left unmatched. CDR3 protein: CASSLAGVSGRAVPYEQYF. In nucleotides, the CDR3 is TGTGCCAGCAGTTTAGCGGGGGTTAGCGGGAGGGCCGTGCCCTACGAGCAGTACTTC.

V is TRBV21-1 and J is TRBJ2-3; TRBD2, the table's D call, lacks a check against the DNA. TRBV21-1 corresponds to a pseudogene. The CDR3 covers 18 residues. The CDR3 coding sequence is TGTGCCAGCAACCTCCAAATACTAGCGAAAAGTAGCACAGATACGCAGTATTTT. It specifies CASNLQILAKSSTDTQYF.

The chain couples TRBV7-8 to TRBJ1-4, with 7 bases that match TRBD1. V lost 5 bases and J lost 6; bases outside the gene matches: 6. CDR1 is SGHVS, CDR2 FQNEAQ, per germline. CDR3 length equals 14 residues. CDR3 residues: CASSPRDRYEKLFF. The CDR3 nucleotides are TGTGCCAGCAGCCCCCGGGACAGATATGAAAAACTGTTTTTT.

V usage is TRBV4-3 and J usage is TRBJ2-1, with D possibly TRBD2 on 5 matching bases. The V end lost 0 bases, the J end lost 0 bases, and 9 bases lay between the germline ends. The V gene's germline CDR1 is LGHNA and CDR2 YSLEER. This CDR3 region has 16 residues. CDR3 DNA sequence: TGCGCCAGCAGCCAAGAGGCAGCGGCCTCCTACAATGAGCAGTTCTTC. It is translated as CASSQEAAASYNEQFF.

This chain links TRBV11-3 with TRBJ2-3; TRBD2 is a possible D gene (6 bases). The length of the CDR3 is 12 residues. Germline CDR1 and CDR2: SGHNT and YENEEA. The germline V and J ends were trimmed by 5 bases and 6 bases, with 9 bases remaining between them. The CDR3 DNA reads TGTGCCAGCAGCCCTGGGGGGGATACGCAGTATTTT. Its protein is CASSPGGDTQYF. Variable domain in full (rest from reference TRBV11-3 and TRBJ2-3): EAGVVQSPRYKIIEKKQPVAFWCNPISGHNTLYWYLQNLGQGPELLIRYENEEAVDDSQLPKDRFSAERLKGVDSTLKIQPAELGDSAVYLCASSPGGDTQYFGPGTRLTVL.

This sequence joins TRBV2 and TRBJ2-7; TRBD1 is a possible D gene (5 bases). The V gene's germline CDR1 is SNHLY and CDR2 FYNNEI. This CDR3 contains 13 residues. V shed 5 bases and J shed 3 bases, with 11 bases lying between them. CDR3 sequence (DNA): TGTGCCAGCAGTCTGGTCAGGGTCTACGAGCAGTACTTC. Amino acid sequence: CASSLVRVYEQYF. The full variable domain, its missing parts supplied by reference TRBV2 and TRBJ2-7, is EPEVTQTPSHQVTQMGQEVILRCVPISNHLYFYWYRQILGQKVEFLVSFYNNEISEKSEIFDDQFSVERPDGSNFTLKIRSTKLEDSAMYFCASSLVRVYEQYFGPGTRLTVT.

The chain is built from TRBV27 and TRBJ2-2, with D perhaps matching TRBD1 (7 bases). The CDR3 loop spans 17 amino acids. The V end lost 5 bases, the J end lost 2 bases, and 18 bases lay between the germline ends. CDR1 and CDR2 (germline): MNHEY, SMNVEV (reference sequence). The DNA of the CDR3 is TGTGCCAGCAGTCTCCCCCAGGGGGGACATAACACCGGGGAGCTGTTTTTT. As protein: CASSLPQGGHNTGELFF.

The chain recombines TRBV7-3 with TRBJ2-1; 10 bases line up with TRBD1. The V segment lost 5 bases and the J segment 7 bases; nucleotides outside the gene matches: 8. Germline V gene sequence: CDR1 SGHTA, CDR2 FQGTGA. The CDR3 totals 15 residues. CDR3 residues: CASSIRGQGNNEQFF. The CDR3, as DNA: TGTGCCAGCAGCATTCGGGGACAGGGGAATAATGAGCAGTTCTTC.